The present entry profiles one T cell receptor beta chain with its context. This entry belongs to a study of T cell responses to AZD1222 COVID-19 vaccine. As for the study in general: Researchers grouped second doses given at about 4 or about 12 weeks into one pool.

This CDR3 contains 14 residues. Between the trimmed V and J ends, which lost 3 bases and 2 bases, there was a span of 11 bases. From germline, CDR1 is SEHNR and CDR2 FQNEAQ (reference sequence). Clones were sequenced by immunoSEQ multiplex PCR, and TCRdb holds only the in-frame ones, with some missing. The data hold fewer than 120,000 clones, with approximately 90% observed a single time. V usage is TRBV7-9 and J usage is TRBJ2-7; D gene uncertain. The source material was peripheral blood, sampled on day 0 of AZD1222 vaccination. This receptor was taken from an adult in good health. The CDR3 DNA follows: TGTGCCAGCAGCTTCCAACCATCGACCTACGAGCAGTACTTC. It specifies CASSFQPSTYEQYF.